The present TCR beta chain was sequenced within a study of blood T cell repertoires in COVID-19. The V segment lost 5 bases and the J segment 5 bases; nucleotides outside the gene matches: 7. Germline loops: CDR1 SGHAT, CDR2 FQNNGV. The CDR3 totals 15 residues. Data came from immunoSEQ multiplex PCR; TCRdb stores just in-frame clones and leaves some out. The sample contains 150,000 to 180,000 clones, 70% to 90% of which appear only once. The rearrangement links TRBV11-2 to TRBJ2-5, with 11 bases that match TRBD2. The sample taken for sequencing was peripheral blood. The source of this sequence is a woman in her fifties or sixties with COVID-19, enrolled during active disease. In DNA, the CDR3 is TGTGCCAGCAGCATATTAGCGGGGGGGCAGGAGACCCAGTACTTC. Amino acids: CASSILAGGQETQYF. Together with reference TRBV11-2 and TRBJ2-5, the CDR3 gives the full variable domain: EAGVAQSPRYKIIEKRQSVAFWCNPISGHATLYWYQQILGQGPKLLIQFQNNGVVDDSQLPKDRFSAERLKGVDSTLKIQPAKLEDSAVYLCASSILAGGQETQYFGPGTRLLVL.